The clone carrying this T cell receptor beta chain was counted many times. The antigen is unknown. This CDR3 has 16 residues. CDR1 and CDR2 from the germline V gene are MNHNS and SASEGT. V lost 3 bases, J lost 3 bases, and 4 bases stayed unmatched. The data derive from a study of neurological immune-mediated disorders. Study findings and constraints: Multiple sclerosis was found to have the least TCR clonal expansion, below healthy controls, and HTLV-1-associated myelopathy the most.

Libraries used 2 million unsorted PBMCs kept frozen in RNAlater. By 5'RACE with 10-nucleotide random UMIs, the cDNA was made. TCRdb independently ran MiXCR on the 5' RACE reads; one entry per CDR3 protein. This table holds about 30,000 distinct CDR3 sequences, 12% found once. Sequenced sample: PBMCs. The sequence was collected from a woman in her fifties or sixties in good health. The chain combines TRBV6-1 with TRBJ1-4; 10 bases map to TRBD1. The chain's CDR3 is CASSDRGQGSNEKLFF. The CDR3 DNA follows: TGTGCCAGCAGTGATAGGGGACAGGGGTCTAATGAAAAACTGTTTTTT.